This is a list of T cell receptor beta chains from one sample in a study of cytomegalovirus exposure and HLA in healthy donors. Libraries were prepared by immunoSEQ multiplex PCR; TCRdb keeps only in-frame clonotypes and omits some of them. Of a few hundred thousand clones in the sample, about 90% are singletons; the top ten hold about 2.7%. Material for sequencing was PBMCs. The source is a woman under 30 in good health and CMV-seronegative. The CDR3 runs from the conserved cysteine through the conserved F or W. The D gene is left open where the match is weak. A row's size may be missing; if present it is once, few, many or a size class.

len,j_gene,abundance,v_gene,d_gene,CDR3nt,CDR3aa
16,TRBJ2-3,-,TRBV7-2,-,TGTGCCAGCAGCTTAGTTGGCGGTCTATCCACAGATACGCAGTATTTT,CASSLVGGLSTDTQYF
12,TRBJ1-1,-,TRBV19,TRBD1,TGTGCCAGTAGTACCGGGACAGGGGAACTTTATTGG,CASSTGTGELYW
15,TRBJ2-3,-,TRBV6-5,TRBD1,TGTGCCAGCAGTTATGGGACAGGGCGAGCAGATACGCAGTATTTT,CASSYGTGRADTQYF
15,TRBJ2-7,-,TRBV7-2,TRBD1,TGTGCCAGCAGCTCGCGACCACAGGGGGCTAGCGAGCAGTACTTC,CASSSRPQGASEQYF
13,TRBJ1-1,-,TRBV6-5,-,TGTGCCAGCAGTGGACAGATCGGCACTGAAGCTTTCTTT,CASSGQIGTEAFF
18,TRBJ1-2,-,TRBV2,TRBD1,TGTGCCAGCAGTGTGAAGGTTGGACAGGGCCGCTGGGACTATGGCTACACCTTC,CASSVKVGQGRWDYGYTF
15,TRBJ1-1,-,TRBV27,-,TGTGCCAGCAGTTCTGACCCAACAGGGAACACTGAAGCTTTCTTT,CASSSDPTGNTEAFF
16,TRBJ2-1,-,TRBV5-4,TRBD1,TGTGCCAGCAGCTTGGCCTTCGGACAGGGGGAGGGTGAGCAGTTCTTC,CASSLAFGQGEGEQFF
13,TRBJ2-7,-,TRBV29-1,TRBD2,TGCAGCGTAGGACTAGGTATCAACTACGAGCAGTACTTC,CSVGLGINYEQYF
15,TRBJ2-7,-,TRBV6-5,TRBD1,TGTGCCAGCAGTTACTCAAAGGGGGCATCCTACGAGCAGTACTTC,CASSYSKGASYEQYF
13,TRBJ2-7,once,TRBV10-3,TRBD2,TGTGCCATCAGTGAGACTAGCGGGAGGTTCCGACGCTTC,CAISETSGRFRRF
13,TRBJ2-3,once,TRBV2,TRBD1,TGTGCCAGCAGACCCCAGGGGGCAGATACGCAGTATTTT,CASRPQGADTQYF
16,TRBJ2-3,once,TRBV4-2,TRBD2,TGTGCCAGCAGCCAAGGGCCAGCGGGAGGGTCCGATACGCAGTATTTT,CASSQGPAGGSDTQYF
15,TRBJ2-1,-,TRBV11-3,TRBD2,TGTGCCAGCAGCTTTTCTAGCGGGAGGGACAATGAGCAGTTCTTC,CASSFSSGRDNEQFF